Following are 4 T cell receptor beta chains from one sample sequenced in a study of cytomegalovirus exposure and HLA in healthy donors. Assay used: immunoSEQ multiplex PCR; TCRdb lists only in-frame clones, some missing. The sample consists of 250,000 to 350,000 clones, 86% of them appearing once. The material sequenced was PBMCs. The receptors derive from a woman in her late teens or twenties in good health and CMV-seronegative.

This rearrangement joins TRBV7-2 to TRBJ2-5, with 8 positions matching TRBD2. The ends lost 4 bases at V and 5 bases at J; junction bases unmatched: 9. Germline V gene data show CDR1 as SGHTA and CDR2 as FQGNSA. This CDR3 is built from 15 residues. CDR3 residues: CASSSPGAGEETQYF. In DNA form, the CDR3 reads TGTGCCAGCAGCTCCCCAGGAGCGGGAGAGGAGACCCAGTACTTC.

The V and J genes are TRBV27 and TRBJ1-2; tentative D call: TRBD1 (6 bases). This CDR3 has 16 amino acids. CDR1 and CDR2 from the germline V gene are MNHEY and SMNVEV (reference sequence). The ends were cut back, 3 bases at V and 1 base at J, with 15 bases in the middle. CDR3 residues: CASSLRQDFINYGYTF. DNA for the CDR3: TGTGCCAGCAGTTTGAGACAGGATTTTATTAACTATGGCTACACCTTC.

This clone has only a few counts. The rearrangement joins TRBV5-1 to TRBJ1-2, with TRBD1 matching 9 bases. V was pared by 6 bases and J by 4 bases, with 7 bases of the junction left unmatched. Looked up from germline, CDR1 is SGHRS and CDR2 is YFSETQ. The CDR3 loop spans 14 amino acids. The CDR3 loop reads CASKPGTGLYGYTF. The CDR3, as DNA: TGCGCCAGCAAACCCGGGACAGGGCTCTATGGCTACACCTTC.

V usage is TRBV6-5 and J usage is TRBJ2-1; D perhaps matches TRBD1 (5 bases). Deletions cut 2 bases from V and 9 bases from J, with 14 bases between. The germline CDR1 and CDR2 sequences are MNHEY and SVGAGI. The CDR3 sequence is 14 residues long. The chain's CDR3 is CASSYVRAGSEQFF. DNA of the CDR3: TGTGCCAGCAGTTACGTCAGGGCTGGTAGTGAGCAGTTCTTC.